A selection of T cell receptor beta chains follows, all from one sample in a study of long-term antiretroviral therapy in people with HIV. Profiled with immunoSEQ multiplex PCR; TCRdb holds only in-frame clones, not every one. The repertoire holds some 28,000 clones, approximately 95% seen once, with approximately 3% in the top ten. Source: unsorted PBMCs, taken 5.3 years after starting antiretroviral therapy. Receptor source: a man aged 45-65 years with HIV. The CDR3 runs from the conserved cysteine through the conserved F or W. D genes are given only for firm matches. Clone size is given for some rows only: seen once, a few or many times, or a class if the clone is expanded.

v_call,clone_size,cdr3_length,d_call,j_call,cdr3_nt,cdr3_aa
TRBV29-1,.,15,.,TRBJ2-7,TGCAGCGTCGTGGATGTCAGGGTAAGGGGCTACGAGCAGTACTTC,CSVVDVRVRGYEQYF
TRBV13,.,13,.,TRBJ2-2,TGTGCCAGCAGCTTAATGGCCACCGGGGAGCTGTTTTTT,CASSLMATGELFF
TRBV4-1,.,16,.,TRBJ2-7,TGCGCCAGCAGCCAAGAACGGGTGGCCAGCTCCTACGAGCAGTACTTC,CASSQERVASSYEQYF
TRBV7-3,.,17,TRBD2,TRBJ2-1,TGTGCCAGCAGCTTAGGACTAGCGGGGGGGCCATACAATGAGCAGTTCTTC,CASSLGLAGGPYNEQFF
TRBV5-6,.,14,.,TRBJ2-7,TGTGCCAGCAGCCGATGGGACACCCAACACGAGCAGTACTTC,CASSRWDTQHEQYF
TRBV2,.,14,TRBD1,TRBJ1-1,TGTGCCAGCAGTGACGGGGACAGGGGGACTGAAGCTTTCTTT,CASSDGDRGTEAFF
TRBV19,once,12,TRBD1,TRBJ1-2,TGTGCCAGTCAGGGGGAGGACTATGGCTACACCTTC,CASQGEDYGYTF
TRBV7-2,.,13,.,TRBJ1-1,TGTGCCAGCAGCTTAGGGGTGGGCACTGAAGCTTTCTTT,CASSLGVGTEAFF
TRBV6-6,.,14,TRBD1,TRBJ1-2,TGTGCCAGCGGGGACAGGGGGTCTAGCTATGGCTACACCTTC,CASGDRGSSYGYTF
TRBV5-4,.,13,.,TRBJ2-7,TGTGCCAGCAGCGTGGACGGACCCTACGAGCAGTACTTC,CASSVDGPYEQYF
TRBV7-9,.,15,TRBD1,TRBJ1-2,TGTGCCAGCAGCCCGGGACAGGGGGCCCTTCTTGGCTACACCTTC,CASSPGQGALLGYTF
TRBV27,.,14,.,TRBJ2-3,TGTGCCAGCAGTTTACACGCCAGCACAGATACGCAGTATTTT,CASSLHASTDTQYF
TRBV25-1,.,15,TRBD1,TRBJ1-5,TGTGCCAGCACCCCCCGGCGGCAGGGGGGTCAGCCCCAGCATTTT,CASTPRRQGGQPQHF
TRBV5-6,.,14,TRBD1,TRBJ2-7,TGTGCCAGCAGCTTCGGGACAGGGGAATACGAGCAGTACTTC,CASSFGTGEYEQYF
TRBV6-5,.,14,TRBD1,TRBJ1-5,TGTGCCAGCAGCCGGACAGGGGTTGATCAGCCCCAGCATTTT,CASSRTGVDQPQHF
TRBV5-6,.,14,TRBD1,TRBJ2-7,TGTGCCAGCAGCCCACAGGGGGCCGGCAGCGAGCAGTACTTC,CASSPQGAGSEQYF
TRBV9,once,9,.,TRBJ1-2,TGTGCCAGCACCCCCCTAGGGACCTTC,CASTPLGTF
TRBV14,.,18,.,TRBJ2-6,TGTGCCAGCAGCCAATTTTTAAGGGGGAGTGGCGGGGCCAACGTCCTGACTTTC,CASSQFLRGSGGANVLTF
TRBV6-1,.,13,TRBD1,TRBJ1-2,TGTGCCAGCAACGGACAGGGGAAGTATGGCTACACCTTC,CASNGQGKYGYTF
TRBV28,.,15,.,TRBJ2-7,TGTGCCAGCAAGACCCCGGGGCAGGCTCTCTACGAGCAGTACTTC,CASKTPGQALYEQYF